Presented here are 8 T cell receptor beta chains from one specimen sequenced in a study of blood T cell repertoires in COVID-19. The table came from immunoSEQ multiplex PCR; TCRdb's copy has only in-frame clones and leaves some out. The sample contains 200,000 to 250,000 clones, about 90% of which appear only once. Sequencing was done on a sample of PBMCs or T cells enriched from blood (not recorded which). Every receptor here comes from a woman aged 45 to 65 with acute COVID-19.

V gene TRBV28 combines with J gene TRBJ2-7; 7 bases map to TRBD2. Germline V lookup: CDR1 MDHEN, CDR2 SYDVKM. The CDR3 totals 14 residues. Germline trimming cut 6 bases from V and 4 bases from J; bases unmatched to any gene: 9. CDR3 nucleotide sequence: TGTGCCAGCAGCAGCAGTAGCGGGCGGTACGAGCAGTACTTC. Translated, it gives CASSSSSGRYEQYF.

The chain recombines TRBV10-2 with TRBJ1-1; D is perhaps TRBD1 (5 bases). V lost 6 bases and J 1 base, leaving 21 bases between the germline ends. This CDR3 contains 17 residues. Per germline, CDR1 WSHSY and CDR2 SAAADI. The CDR3 region is CASRGLGRRKTNTEAFF. The CDR3 DNA is TGCGCCAGCAGGGGGCTCGGGAGGCGTAAAACGAACACTGAAGCTTTCTTT.

This clone was detected only a few times. The rearrangement links TRBV9 to TRBJ1-1; D is possibly TRBD1 (6 bases). The CDR3 is 12 amino acids. From germline, CDR1 is SGDLS and CDR2 YYNGEE. V dropped 0 bases and J dropped 12 bases, with 12 bases sitting between them. CDR3 sequence: CASSVVEGEPFF. The CDR3 nucleotides read TGTGCCAGCAGCGTAGTTGAGGGGGAACCTTTCTTT.

This chain connects TRBV3-1 (or the pseudogene TRBV3-2) to TRBJ2-1, with D uncertain. Between the trimmed V and J ends, which lost 0 bases and 0 bases, there was a span of 9 bases. The CDR3 covers 16 residues. CDR1 and CDR2 (germline): LGHDT, YNNKEL (reference sequence). The CDR3 DNA follows: TGTGCCAGCAGCCAAGATGCGGCTAACTCCTACAATGAGCAGTTCTTC. Its protein product is CASSQDAANSYNEQFF.

The gene calls are TRBV3-1 (or the pseudogene TRBV3-2) and TRBJ1-2, with D possibly being TRBD1 (6 bases). V shed 3 bases and J shed 7 bases, with 9 bases lying between them. The CDR3 extends over 12 amino acids. The germline V gene encodes CDR1 LGHDT and CDR2 YNNKEL (reference sequence). The CDR3, as DNA: TGTGCCAGCAGCCAGGGGGCGAGTGGCTACACCTTC. Translated: CASSQGASGYTF.

V and J are TRBV24-1 and TRBJ1-5, with D possibly being TRBD1 (6 bases). The CDR3 spans 14 residues. Trimming left V 10 bases short and J 0 bases short, with 12 bases between. The germline V gene has CDR1 KGHDR and CDR2 SFDVKD. CDR3 DNA: TGTGCCACTCAGGACAGCCATAGCAATCAGCCCCAGCATTTT. The encoded protein is CATQDSHSNQPQHF.

This chain links TRBV19 with TRBJ2-7; TRBD1 matches at 8 bases. V shed 1 base, J shed 5 bases, and the junction held 7 bases outside the gene matches. This CDR3 spans 15 amino acids. The germline V gene has CDR1 LNHDA and CDR2 SQIVND (reference sequence). CDR3 in amino acids: CASSIGQGARNEQYF. The DNA for the CDR3 is TGTGCCAGTAGTATAGGTCAGGGGGCGAGGAACGAGCAGTACTTC.

The chain employs TRBV28 and TRBJ2-6; D perhaps matches TRBD1 (6 bases). In germline, CDR1 is MDHEN, CDR2 SYDVKM. The CDR3 covers 14 residues. The V end lost 10 bases, the J end lost 2 bases, and 12 bases lay between the germline ends. CDR3: CATRQEAGANVLTF. Written as DNA, the CDR3 is TGTGCCACCCGACAGGAGGCTGGGGCCAACGTCCTGACTTTC. Full variable domain (outside the CDR3, taken from reference TRBV28 and TRBJ2-6): DVKVTQSSRYLVKRTGEKVFLECVQDMDHENMFWYRQDPGLGLRLIYFSYDVKMKEKGDIPEGYSVSREKKERFSLILESASTNQTSMYLCATRQEAGANVLTFGAGSRLTVL.